This is a list of T cell receptor beta chains from one sample in a study of OX40 agonist ivuxolimab in advanced cancers. Method: immunoSEQ multiplex PCR; TCRdb's copy keeps in-frame clones and lacks some. The sample lists around 74,000 clones; around 80% were seen once. Material: CD4+ or CD8+ T cells sorted from blood, obtained in a trial of the OX40 agonist ivuxolimab. The receptors were gathered from an adult with an advanced solid tumor such as melanoma, head and neck, liver or kidney cancer. The CDR3 runs from the conserved cysteine through the conserved F or W. The order of the fields is V gene, CDR3 protein.

v_call: TRBV6-1
cdr3_aa: CASSVQGTDTQYF

v_call: TRBV6-5
cdr3_aa: CASSYSTGTVSSEQYF

v_call: TRBV18
cdr3_aa: CASSPGQETQYF

v_call: TRBV10-3
cdr3_aa: CAISESNTDTQYF

v_call: TRBV5-5
cdr3_aa: CASSLFQPYGYTF

v_call: TRBV9
cdr3_aa: CASSVGEGASTNEKLFF

v_call: TRBV7-2
cdr3_aa: CASSLMSLSETQYF

v_call: TRBV14
cdr3_aa: CASSQVATSGAWNEQFF

v_call: TRBV21-1
cdr3_aa: CASSKHSVGVVAEAFF

v_call: TRBV9
cdr3_aa: CASSVGRGQGYEQYF

v_call: TRBV9
cdr3_aa: CASSVAGTLNTEAFF

v_call: TRBV7-2
cdr3_aa: CASGDMRTGGYEQYF

v_call: TRBV6-1
cdr3_aa: CASSEGPNSGNTIYF

v_call: TRBV2
cdr3_aa: CASRNRASVGGYNEQFF

v_call: TRBV9
cdr3_aa: CASRDLGAYEQYF

v_call: TRBV6-5
cdr3_aa: CASRPPNTGELFF